Listed here is a single TCR beta chain. Its antigen remains unknown. This entry is derived from a study of T cell repertoires in cytomegalovirus infection. Study context: Indicated by public TCR beta signatures were CMV infection and matching HLA type.

Study-wide results and limits: The response measured ex vivo was dominated by TCR beta clonotypes (HLA-C-restricted and CMV-specific).

V dropped 3 bases and J dropped 2 bases, with 11 bases sitting between them. CDR3 size: 14 residues. Germline-derived CDR1 and CDR2 are SGDLS and YYNGEE. TCRdb recomputed calls from the reads with MiXCR, one row per CDR3 protein. The sample has about half a million distinct CDR3 sequences, 30% to 35% seen once; the top ten hold about a sixth. This receptor was obtained from a human donor in good health (CMV status not recorded). Some clones in this sample may be carry-over from other donors' samples. This chain connects TRBV9 to TRBJ2-5; weak D call: TRBD2 (5 bases). Specimen: cultured PBMCs, collected from culture after CMV antigen stimulation. The CDR3 DNA sequence: TGTGCCAGCAGCGCCTGGACTTCACAAGAGACCCAGTACTTC. Encoded protein: CASSAWTSQETQYF.